This T cell receptor (beta chain) is from a study of control samples from healthy donors and cancer patients. The CDR3 has 14 amino acids. Trimming cost V 11 bases and J 1 base; bases outside gene matches: 4. Germline loops: CDR1 MNHEY, CDR2 SVGAGI. The repertoire was sequenced with immunoSEQ multiplex PCR; TCRdb's copy has only in-frame clones and lacks some. The sample includes 64,000 or so clones, roughly 90% of them seen just once. Sample: PBMCs. This clonotype was obtained from a man aged 35 to 55 with colorectal cancer. The chain carries TRBV6-5 and TRBJ2-3; 12 positions agree with TRBD2. CDR3 sequence: CAVRTSGGTDTQYF. CDR3 in DNA: TGTGCCGTCCGGACTAGCGGGGGCACAGATACGCAGTATTTT.